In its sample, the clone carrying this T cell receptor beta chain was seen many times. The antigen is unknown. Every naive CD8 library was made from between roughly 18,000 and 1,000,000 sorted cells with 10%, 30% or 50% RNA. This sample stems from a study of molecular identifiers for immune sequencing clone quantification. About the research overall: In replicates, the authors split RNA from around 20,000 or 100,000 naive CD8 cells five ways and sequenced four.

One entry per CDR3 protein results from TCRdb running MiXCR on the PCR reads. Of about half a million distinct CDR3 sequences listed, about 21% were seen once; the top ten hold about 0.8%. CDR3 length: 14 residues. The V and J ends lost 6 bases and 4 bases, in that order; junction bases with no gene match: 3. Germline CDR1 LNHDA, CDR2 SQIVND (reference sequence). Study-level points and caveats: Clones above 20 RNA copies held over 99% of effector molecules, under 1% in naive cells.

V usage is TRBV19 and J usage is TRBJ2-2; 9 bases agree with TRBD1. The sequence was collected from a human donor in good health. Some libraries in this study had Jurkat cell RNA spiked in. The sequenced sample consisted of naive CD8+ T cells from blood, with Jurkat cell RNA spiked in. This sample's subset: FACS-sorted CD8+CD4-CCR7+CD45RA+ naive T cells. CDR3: CASSRDRATGELFF. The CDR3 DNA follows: TGTGCCAGTAGCAGGGACAGGGCCACCGGGGAGCTGTTTTTT.